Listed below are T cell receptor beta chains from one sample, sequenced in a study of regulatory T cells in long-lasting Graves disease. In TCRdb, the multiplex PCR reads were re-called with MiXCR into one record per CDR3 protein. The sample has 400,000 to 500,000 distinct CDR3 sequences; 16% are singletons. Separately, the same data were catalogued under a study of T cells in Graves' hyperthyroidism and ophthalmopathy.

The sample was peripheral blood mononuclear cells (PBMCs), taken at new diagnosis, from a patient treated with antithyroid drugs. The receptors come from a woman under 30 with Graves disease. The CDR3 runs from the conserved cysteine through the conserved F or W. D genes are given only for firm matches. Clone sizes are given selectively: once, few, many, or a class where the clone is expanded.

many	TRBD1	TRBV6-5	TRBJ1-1	CASSYNTGDTNTEAFF	TGTGCCAGCAGTTATAACACAGGGGACACGAACACTGAAGCTTTCTTT
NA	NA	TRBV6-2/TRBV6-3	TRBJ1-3	CASNETPSGNTIYF	TGTGCCAGCAATGAAACACCTTCTGGAAACACCATATATTTT
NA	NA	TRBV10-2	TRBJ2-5	CASSGFGTVVWETQYF	TGCGCCAGCAGTGGTTTCGGGACGGTGGTGTGGGAGACCCAGTACTTC
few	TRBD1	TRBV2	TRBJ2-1	CASRPGTGRDEQLF	TGTGCCAGCAGGCCCGGGACAGGGAGAGATGAGCAGCTCTTC
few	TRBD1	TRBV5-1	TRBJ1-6	CASSLGGGSGPPLHF	TGCGCCAGCAGCTTGGGAGGGGGCAGCGGGCCACCCCTCCACTTT
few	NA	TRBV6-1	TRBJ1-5	CASSSSGATSNQPQHF	TGTGCCAGCAGCTCGTCAGGGGCCACCAGCAATCAGCCCCAGCATTTT
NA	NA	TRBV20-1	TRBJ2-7	CSASVVAGFDEQYF	TGCAGTGCTAGTGTCGTAGCAGGTTTCGACGAGCAGTACTTC
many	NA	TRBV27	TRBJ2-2	CASSFTPFGPDTGELFF	TGTGCCAGCAGTTTCACTCCTTTCGGACCGGACACCGGGGAGCTGTTTTTT
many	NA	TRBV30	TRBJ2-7	CAWRRGKGYEQYF	TGTGCCTGGAGGCGGGGAAAGGGCTACGAGCAGTACTTC
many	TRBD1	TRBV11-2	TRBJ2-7	CASSLDQGMWGQGPEQYF	TGTGCCAGCAGCTTAGATCAGGGGATGTGGGGACAGGGACCCGAGCAGTACTTC
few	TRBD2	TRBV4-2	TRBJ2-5	CASSQDPSTSGSLETQYF	TGTGCCAGCAGCCAAGATCCATCGACTAGCGGGAGCTTGGAGACCCAGTACTTC
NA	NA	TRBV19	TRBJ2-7	CASRRAGTNYEQYF	TGTGCCAGTAGGCGAGCCGGTACTAACTACGAGCAGTACTTC
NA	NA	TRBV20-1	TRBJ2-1	CSAFLGPGQFF	TGCAGTGCCTTCTTGGGGCCCGGGCAGTTCTTC
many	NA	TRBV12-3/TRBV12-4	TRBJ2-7	CASSPGNFYEQYF	TGTGCCAGCAGTCCCGGAAACTTCTACGAGCAGTACTTC
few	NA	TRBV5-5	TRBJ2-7	CASSLYSRYEQYF	TGTGCCAGCAGCTTGTATTCTCGCTACGAGCAGTACTTC
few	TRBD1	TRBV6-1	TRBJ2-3	CASTRQGVTDTQYF	TGTGCCAGCACAAGACAGGGGGTTACAGATACGCAGTATTTT
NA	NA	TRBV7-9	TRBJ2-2	CASSLWPGELFF	TGTGCCAGCAGCTTATGGCCCGGGGAGCTGTTTTTT
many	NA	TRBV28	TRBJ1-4	CASSLGGGMKEKLFF	TGTGCCAGCAGTTTAGGGGGGGGTATGAAGGAAAAACTGTTTTTT
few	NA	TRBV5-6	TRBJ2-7	CASSLDAKYEQYF	TGTGCCAGCAGCCTGGACGCGAAGTACGAGCAGTACTTC
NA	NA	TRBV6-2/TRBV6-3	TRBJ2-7	CASANRVSYEQYF	TGTGCCAGCGCGAACCGCGTTTCCTACGAGCAGTACTTC
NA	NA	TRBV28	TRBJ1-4	CASHPGVLEKLFF	TGTGCCAGCCACCCCGGGGTGTTGGAAAAACTGTTTTTT
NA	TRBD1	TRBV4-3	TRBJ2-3	CASSQTGGAEDTQYF	TGCGCCAGCAGCCAGACAGGGGGCGCGGAAGATACGCAGTATTTT
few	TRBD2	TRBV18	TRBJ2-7	CASSQTSGRAGEQYF	TGTGCCAGCTCACAAACTAGCGGGAGGGCGGGCGAGCAGTACTTC
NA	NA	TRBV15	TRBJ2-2	CATSRGTGELFF	TGTGCCACCAGCCGCGGCACCGGGGAGCTGTTTTTT
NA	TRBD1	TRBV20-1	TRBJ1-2	CSARDSTGTFGYTF	TGCAGTGCTAGAGACTCGACAGGGACTTTTGGCTACACCTTC
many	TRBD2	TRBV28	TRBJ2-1	CASSSGTSPPKQFF	TGTGCCAGCAGTTCCGGGACTAGCCCTCCGAAGCAGTTCTTC
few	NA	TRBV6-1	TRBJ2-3	CASRRDLGTDTQYF	TGTGCCAGCAGGAGGGACCTCGGCACAGATACGCAGTATTTT
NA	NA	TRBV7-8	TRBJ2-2	CASSLVRFELFF	TGTGCCAGCAGCTTAGTTCGGTTTGAGCTGTTTTTT
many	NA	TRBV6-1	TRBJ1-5	CASSASQPQHF	TGTGCCAGCAGTGCCTCTCAGCCCCAGCATTTT
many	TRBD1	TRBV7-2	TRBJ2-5	CASSIGQGRETQYF	TGTGCCAGCAGCATTGGACAGGGGCGGGAGACCCAGTACTTC
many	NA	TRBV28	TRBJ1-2	CASSNNYRGNYGYTF	TGTGCCAGCAGCAACAATTATAGGGGGAACTATGGCTACACCTTC
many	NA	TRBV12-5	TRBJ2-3	CASGLVPRGRDTQYF	TGTGCTAGTGGTTTGGTACCGAGAGGGCGGGATACGCAGTATTTT
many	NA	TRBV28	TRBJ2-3	CASSLQRATQYF	TGTGCCAGCAGTTTACAGCGCGCTACGCAGTATTTT
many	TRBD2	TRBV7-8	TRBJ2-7	CASSLRLAVWEQYF	TGTGCCAGCAGCTTACGGCTAGCGGTCTGGGAGCAGTACTTC
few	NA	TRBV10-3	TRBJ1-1	CAISPSVGTEAFF	TGTGCCATCAGTCCATCGGTAGGGACGGAAGCTTTCTTT
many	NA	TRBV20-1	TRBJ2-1	CSARPSYNEQFF	TGCAGTGCCCGACCTAGCTACAATGAGCAGTTCTTC
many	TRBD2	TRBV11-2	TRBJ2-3	CASSLGLAGDSDTQYF	TGTGCCAGCAGCCTCGGACTAGCGGGAGATTCAGATACGCAGTATTTT
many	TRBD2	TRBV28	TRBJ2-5	CASSSRGAGEGYQETQYF	TGTGCCAGCAGCTCTCGCGGAGCGGGAGAGGGGTACCAAGAGACCCAGTACTTC
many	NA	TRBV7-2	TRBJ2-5	CASSWLGGFSGETQYF	TGTGCCAGCAGCTGGCTTGGGGGATTTAGCGGAGAGACCCAGTACTTC
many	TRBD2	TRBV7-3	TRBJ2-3	CASSLTSGVDTQYF	TGTGCCAGCAGCTTAACCAGCGGGGTAGATACGCAGTATTTT
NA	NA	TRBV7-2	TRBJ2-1	CASSRRDGKQFF	TGTGCCAGCAGCCGGAGGGACGGTAAGCAGTTCTTC
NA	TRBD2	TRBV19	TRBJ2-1	CARGLAKPRVANEQFF	TGTGCCAGGGGACTAGCGAAACCCAGGGTCGCCAATGAGCAGTTCTTC
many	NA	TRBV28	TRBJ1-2	CASSLRDGVGGYTF	TGTGCCAGCAGTTTACGGGACGGAGTCGGTGGCTACACCTTC
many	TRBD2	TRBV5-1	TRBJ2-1	CASSPQAGGTYNEQFF	TGCGCCAGCAGTCCCCAGGCGGGAGGGACTTACAATGAGCAGTTCTTC
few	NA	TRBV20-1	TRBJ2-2	CSAKRANTGELFF	TGCAGTGCCAAAAGGGCGAACACCGGGGAGCTGTTTTTT
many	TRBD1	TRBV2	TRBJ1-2	CASSEGQDYGYTF	TGTGCCAGCAGTGAGGGACAGGACTATGGCTACACCTTC
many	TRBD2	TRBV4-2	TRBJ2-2	CASSQLTSGRRTGELFF	TGTGCCAGCAGCCAACTGACTAGCGGGAGACGGACCGGGGAGCTGTTTTTT